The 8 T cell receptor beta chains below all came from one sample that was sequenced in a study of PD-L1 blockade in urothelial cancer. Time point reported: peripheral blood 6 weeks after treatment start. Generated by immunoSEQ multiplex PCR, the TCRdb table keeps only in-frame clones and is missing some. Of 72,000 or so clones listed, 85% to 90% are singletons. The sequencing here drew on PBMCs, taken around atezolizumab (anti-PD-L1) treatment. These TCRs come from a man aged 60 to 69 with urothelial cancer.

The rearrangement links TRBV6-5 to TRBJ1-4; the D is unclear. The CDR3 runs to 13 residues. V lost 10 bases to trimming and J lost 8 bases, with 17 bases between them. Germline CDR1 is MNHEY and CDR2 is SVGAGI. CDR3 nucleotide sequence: TGTGCCACCGCCGGACCCTCGGGAGAAAAACTGTTTTTT. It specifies CATAGPSGEKLFF.

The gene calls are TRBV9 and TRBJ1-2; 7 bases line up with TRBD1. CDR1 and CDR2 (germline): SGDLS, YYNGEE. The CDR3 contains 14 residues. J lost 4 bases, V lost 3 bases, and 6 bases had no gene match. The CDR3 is CASSGPRDSYGYTF. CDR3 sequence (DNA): TGTGCCAGCAGCGGTCCCCGGGACAGCTATGGCTACACCTTC.

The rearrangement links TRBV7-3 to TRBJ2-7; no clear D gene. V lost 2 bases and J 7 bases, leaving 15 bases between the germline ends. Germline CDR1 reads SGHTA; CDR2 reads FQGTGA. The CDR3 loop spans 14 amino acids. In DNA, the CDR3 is TGTGCCAGCAGCTTACTAGGTTCCGGTCGGGAGCAGTACTTC. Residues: CASSLLGSGREQYF.

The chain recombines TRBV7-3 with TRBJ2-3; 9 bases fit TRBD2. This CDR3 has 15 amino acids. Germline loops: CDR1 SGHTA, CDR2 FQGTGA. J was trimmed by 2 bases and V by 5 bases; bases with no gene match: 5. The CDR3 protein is CASSLAGPPTDTQYF. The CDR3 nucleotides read TGTGCCAGCAGCCTAGCGGGGCCTCCCACAGATACGCAGTATTTT.

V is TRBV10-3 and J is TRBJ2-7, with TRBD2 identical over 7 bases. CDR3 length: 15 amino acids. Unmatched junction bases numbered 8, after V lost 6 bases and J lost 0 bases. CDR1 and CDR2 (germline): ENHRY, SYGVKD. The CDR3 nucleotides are TGTGCCATCAGGCCGGGGACTACATCCTCCTACGAGCAGTACTTC. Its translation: CAIRPGTTSSYEQYF.

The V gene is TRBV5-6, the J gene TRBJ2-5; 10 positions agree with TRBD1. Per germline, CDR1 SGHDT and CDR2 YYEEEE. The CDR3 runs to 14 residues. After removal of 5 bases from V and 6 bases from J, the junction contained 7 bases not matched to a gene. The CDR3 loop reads CASSPGQGFKTQYF. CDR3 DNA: TGTGCCAGCAGTCCGGGACAGGGGTTTAAGACCCAGTACTTC.

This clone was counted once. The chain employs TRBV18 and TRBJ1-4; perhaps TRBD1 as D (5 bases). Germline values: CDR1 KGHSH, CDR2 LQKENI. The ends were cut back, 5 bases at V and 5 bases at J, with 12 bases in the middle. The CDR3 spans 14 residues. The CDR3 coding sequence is TGTGCCAGCTCAACGGGTCGGGGGAATGAAAAACTGTTTTTT. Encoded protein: CASSTGRGNEKLFF. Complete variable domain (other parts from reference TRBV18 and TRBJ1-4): NAGVMQNPRHLVRRRGQEARLRCSPMKGHSHVYWYRQLPEEGLKFMVYLQKENIIDESGMPKERFSAEFPKEGPSILRIQQVVRGDSAAYFCASSTGRGNEKLFFGSGTQLSVL.

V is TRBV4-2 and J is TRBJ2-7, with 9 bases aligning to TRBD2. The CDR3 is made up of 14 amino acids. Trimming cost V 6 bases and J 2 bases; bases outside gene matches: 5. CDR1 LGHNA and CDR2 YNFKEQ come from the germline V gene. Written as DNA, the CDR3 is TGTGCCAGCAGTCGTAGCGGGGGTACCTACGAGCAGTACTTC. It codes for CASSRSGGTYEQYF.